The 4 T cell receptor beta chains below all came from one sample that was sequenced in a study of cytomegalovirus exposure and HLA in healthy donors. With 60 Vbeta and 13 Jbeta primers, the PCR was carried out. The table came from immunoSEQ multiplex PCR; TCRdb's copy has only in-frame clones and leaves some out. The sample consists of over 150,000 clones, 80% to 90% of them appearing once. The specimen was PBMCs. The receptors derive from a man in his forties or fifties in good health and CMV-seropositive.

The chain joins TRBV5-4 to TRBJ2-2, with 8 bases fitting TRBD2. This CDR3 region has 16 residues. Germline CDR1 and CDR2: SGHNT and YYREEE (reference sequence). V shed 3 bases and J 0 bases; nucleotides not matched to a gene: 4. The CDR3 here is CASSSGGGTNTGELFF. The CDR3 nucleotides are TGTGCCAGCAGCTCGGGGGGGGGTACGAACACCGGGGAGCTGTTTTTT.

V gene TRBV19 combines with J gene TRBJ2-5, with 9 bases matching TRBD1. The V segment lost 7 bases and the J segment 3 bases; nucleotides outside the gene matches: 6. From germline, CDR1 is LNHDA and CDR2 SQIVND (reference sequence). This CDR3 has 14 residues. The CDR3 sequence: CASNTGGEEETQYF. The CDR3 DNA is TGTGCCAGTAACACAGGGGGCGAGGAAGAGACCCAGTACTTC.

This chain uses TRBV4-1 with TRBJ1-5, with D perhaps TRBD1 (5 bases). The length of the CDR3 is 16 residues. Germline CDR1 and CDR2: MGHRA and YSYEKL. V was clipped by 1 base and J by 8 bases, with 18 bases between them. CDR3: CASSQVFGGDFEPQHF. DNA for the CDR3: TGCGCCAGCAGCCAAGTATTCGGGGGAGACTTTGAGCCCCAGCATTTT.

The chain uses TRBV11-1 and TRBJ2-7; D possibly corresponds to TRBD2 (5 bases). Germline V lookup: CDR1 SGHAT, CDR2 FQDESV (reference sequence). CDR3 size: 13 residues. V was trimmed by 5 bases and J by 5 bases, leaving 13 bases between them. CDR3: CASSPTRHHEQYF. As DNA, the CDR3 is TGTGCCAGCAGCCCAACTAGACACCACGAGCAGTACTTC.